These T cell receptor beta chains were read from a single sample in a study of naive and memory T cell subsets. TCRdb re-called the UMI-ligation and nested PCR reads through MiXCR, storing one row per CDR3 protein. Of tens of thousands of distinct CDR3 sequences listed, about an eighth are singletons. The material sequenced was central memory CD4+ T cells from blood. The receptors come from a human donor in good health. Each CDR3 is given with its conserved first and last residue. A D gene is named only where the DNA matches it firmly. Clone size, where shown, is once, few, many, or a class for clones that have expanded.

V	D	size	J	DNA	CDR3
TRBV6-2/TRBV6-3	TRBD2	few	TRBJ2-1	TGTGCCAGCAGATTCACCGGGACTAGCGGGAGGGCTGAAAGGAATGAGCAGTTCTTC	CASRFTGTSGRAERNEQFF
TRBV4-1	.	many	TRBJ2-3	TGCGCCAGCAGCCAAGTTGACAACTCCCCGGGGATAGATACGCAGTATTTT	CASSQVDNSPGIDTQYF
TRBV11-2	TRBD2	.	TRBJ2-7	TGTGCCAGCAGAACCAGCGGGGGTAGCTCCTACGAGCAGAACTTC	CASRTSGGSSYEQNF
TRBV13	.	.	TRBJ1-4	TGTGCCAGCAGCTTCAGAGGGTCTGGTGAAAAACTGTTTTTT	CASSFRGSGEKLFF
TRBV4-2	.	many	TRBJ1-1	TGTGCCAGCAGCTCTCGGCAGGAGAACACTGAAGCTTTCTTT	CASSSRQENTEAFF
TRBV2	.	few	TRBJ1-2	TGTGCCAGCATTAGCGGCAGGGGAGACTATGGCTACACCTTC	CASISGRGDYGYTF
TRBV20-1	.	.	TRBJ2-5	TGCAGTGCTGCCAGGCATAACCAGGAGACCCAGTACTTC	CSAARHNQETQYF
TRBV25-1	.	few	TRBJ2-7	TGTGCCAGCAGTGAACTCGCTGCAGGCCCCTACGAGCAGTACTTC	CASSELAAGPYEQYF
TRBV5-1	.	few	TRBJ2-3	TGCGCCAGCACTACGGGCATATCATCTAGCACAGATACGCAGTATTTT	CASTTGISSSTDTQYF
TRBV6-5	TRBD2	many	TRBJ2-7	TGTGCCAGCAGTTATGGCCGAACTAGCGGGAGGGGTTACGAGCAGTACTTC	CASSYGRTSGRGYEQYF
TRBV12-3/TRBV12-4	TRBD2	few	TRBJ2-7	TGTGCCAGCAGCTCACTAGCGGGACTACCCTACGAGCAGTACTTC	CASSSLAGLPYEQYF
TRBV20-1	TRBD1	.	TRBJ1-3	TGCAGTGCTAGGAGGGACAGCTCTGGAAACACCATATATTTT	CSARRDSSGNTIYF
TRBV11-2	TRBD1	once	TRBJ1-2	TGTGCCAGCAGCGCCCGACAGGGCCGCCTTAACTATGGCTACACCTTC	CASSARQGRLNYGYTF
TRBV28	.	few	TRBJ2-1	TGTGCCAGCAGGGGGAGTCGGAATGAGCAGTTCTTC	CASRGSRNEQFF
TRBV9	TRBD1	.	TRBJ1-3	TGTGCCAGCAGTGAAACAGGGGGCTCTGGAAACACCATATATTTT	CASSETGGSGNTIYF
TRBV6-5	.	many	TRBJ1-2	TGTGCCAGCAGTTACGAGAGTGGCTACACCTTC	CASSYESGYTF
TRBV2	.	.	TRBJ1-4	TGTGCCAGCAGTGAATGGACTCAGGAAAAACTGTTTTTT	CASSEWTQEKLFF
TRBV6-2/TRBV6-3	TRBD1	many	TRBJ1-1	TGTGCCAGCAGCCAACGACAGGGGAACACTGAAGCTTTCTTT	CASSQRQGNTEAFF
TRBV5-6	.	few	TRBJ2-1	TGTGCCAGCAGCTTAGGAGACAAATACAATGAGCAGTTCTTC	CASSLGDKYNEQFF
TRBV5-1	TRBD1	few	TRBJ2-3	TGCGCCAGCAGCTTGGGACAGGGGTTACTGGCAGATACGCAGTATTTT	CASSLGQGLLADTQYF
TRBV10-2	TRBD1	.	TRBJ1-3	TGCGCCAGCCGGGAAACAGGGGAAGCTGGAAACACCATATATTTT	CASRETGEAGNTIYF
TRBV20-1	.	many	TRBJ2-7	TGCAGTGCTAGAGGTGGGGCCTCCTACGAGCAGTACTTC	CSARGGASYEQYF
TRBV12-3/TRBV12-4	TRBD1	many	TRBJ2-7	TGTGCCAGCATTAACGACAGGGCATCCTACGAGCAGTACTTC	CASINDRASYEQYF
TRBV3-1	TRBD1	few	TRBJ2-7	TGTGCCAGCAGCCATCGGGACAGGGATTACGAGCAGTACTTC	CASSHRDRDYEQYF
TRBV11-1	.	.	TRBJ1-5	TGTGCCAGCAGTGCACAGGGAAAAGATCAGCCCCAGCATTTT	CASSAQGKDQPQHF
TRBV12-3/TRBV12-4	TRBD2	many	TRBJ2-3	TGTGCCAGCAGCCGTGGACTAGCGGGAGGGAGTGGAGATACGCAGTATTTT	CASSRGLAGGSGDTQYF
TRBV20-1	.	many	TRBJ2-2	TGCAGTGCTGGGAATAGCGGACTGAACACCGGGGAGCTGTTTTTT	CSAGNSGLNTGELFF
TRBV20-1	TRBD1	.	TRBJ1-2	TGCAGTGCTAAGATAGAGGGGGCGGATGGCTACACCTTC	CSAKIEGADGYTF
TRBV6-6	.	few	TRBJ1-1	TGTGCCAGCAGTCCCCTGGGGGGGGGCGCTGAAGCTTTCTTT	CASSPLGGGAEAFF
TRBV6-6	.	.	TRBJ2-3	TGTGCCAGCAGCTCCCACGGGGACGGGGCAGATACGCAGTATTTT	CASSSHGDGADTQYF
TRBV11-2	.	few	TRBJ1-5	TGTGCCAGCAGCTCGGGCAATCAGCCCCAGCATTTT	CASSSGNQPQHF
TRBV20-1	.	few	TRBJ2-3	TGCAGTGCTAGAGATACGCGGGGTGCTAGCACAGATACGCAGTATTTT	CSARDTRGASTDTQYF
TRBV4-3	.	.	TRBJ2-3	TGCGCCAGCAGCCAAACTACTTCTAGCACAGATACGCAGTATTTT	CASSQTTSSTDTQYF
TRBV6-6	.	few	TRBJ2-1	TGTGCCAGCAGTCGGACCCACGGGAATGAGCAGTTCTTC	CASSRTHGNEQFF
TRBV18	.	few	TRBJ1-6	TGTGCCAGCTCCGGGGGAATTAATTCACCCCTCCACTTT	CASSGGINSPLHF
TRBV11-2	TRBD2	many	TRBJ2-3	TGTGCCAGCAGCTTCCTTACTAGCGGGAGAAAAGATACGCAGTATTTT	CASSFLTSGRKDTQYF